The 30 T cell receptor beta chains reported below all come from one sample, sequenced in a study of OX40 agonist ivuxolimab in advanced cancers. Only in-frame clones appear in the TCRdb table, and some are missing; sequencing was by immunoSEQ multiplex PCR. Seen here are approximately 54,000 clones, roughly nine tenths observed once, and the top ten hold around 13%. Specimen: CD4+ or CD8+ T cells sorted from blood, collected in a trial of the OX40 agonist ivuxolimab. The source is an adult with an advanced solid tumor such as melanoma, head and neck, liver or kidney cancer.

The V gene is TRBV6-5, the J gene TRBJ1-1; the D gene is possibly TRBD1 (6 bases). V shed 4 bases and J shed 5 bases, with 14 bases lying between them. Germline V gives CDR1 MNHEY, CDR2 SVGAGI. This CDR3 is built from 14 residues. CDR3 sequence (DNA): TGTGCCAGCAGTTTAAACAGGGTTGGGACTGAAGCTTTCTTT. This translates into CASSLNRVGTEAFF.

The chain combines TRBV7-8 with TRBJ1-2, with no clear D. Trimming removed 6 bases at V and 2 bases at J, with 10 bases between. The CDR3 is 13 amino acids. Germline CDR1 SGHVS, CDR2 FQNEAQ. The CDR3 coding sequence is TGTGCCAGCAGGACGACGGGAAACTATGGCTACACCTTC. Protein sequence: CASRTTGNYGYTF.

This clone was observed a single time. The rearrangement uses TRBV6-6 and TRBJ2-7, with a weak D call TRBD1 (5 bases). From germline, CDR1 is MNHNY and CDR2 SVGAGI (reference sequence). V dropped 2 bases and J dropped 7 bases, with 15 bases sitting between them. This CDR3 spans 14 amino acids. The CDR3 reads CASSYRSPQGEQYF. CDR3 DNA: TGTGCCAGCAGTTACAGGTCCCCTCAGGGTGAGCAGTACTTC.

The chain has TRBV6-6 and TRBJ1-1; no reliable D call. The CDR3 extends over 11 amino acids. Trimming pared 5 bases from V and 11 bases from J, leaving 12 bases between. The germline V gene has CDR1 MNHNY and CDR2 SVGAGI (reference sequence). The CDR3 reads CASSVSGRAFF. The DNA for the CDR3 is TGTGCCAGCAGTGTCAGCGGAAGGGCTTTCTTT.

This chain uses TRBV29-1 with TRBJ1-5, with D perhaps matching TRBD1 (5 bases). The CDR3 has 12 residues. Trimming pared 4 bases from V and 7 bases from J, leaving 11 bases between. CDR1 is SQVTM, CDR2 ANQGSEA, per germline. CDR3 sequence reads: CSVGQGAQPQHF. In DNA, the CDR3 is TGCAGCGTTGGGCAGGGTGCCCAGCCCCAGCATTTT.

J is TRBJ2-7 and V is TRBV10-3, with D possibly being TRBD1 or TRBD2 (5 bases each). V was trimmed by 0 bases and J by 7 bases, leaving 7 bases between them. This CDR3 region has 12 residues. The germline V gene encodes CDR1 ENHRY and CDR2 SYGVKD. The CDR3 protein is CAISESRGEQYF. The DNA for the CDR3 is TGTGCCATCAGTGAGTCGAGGGGAGAGCAGTACTTC.

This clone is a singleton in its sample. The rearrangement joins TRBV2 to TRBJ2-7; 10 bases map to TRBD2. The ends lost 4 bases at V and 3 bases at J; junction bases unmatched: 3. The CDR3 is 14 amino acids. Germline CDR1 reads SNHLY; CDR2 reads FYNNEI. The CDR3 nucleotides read TGTGCCAGCAGTGCTCTAGCGGGGGTCTACGAGCAGTACTTC. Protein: CASSALAGVYEQYF.

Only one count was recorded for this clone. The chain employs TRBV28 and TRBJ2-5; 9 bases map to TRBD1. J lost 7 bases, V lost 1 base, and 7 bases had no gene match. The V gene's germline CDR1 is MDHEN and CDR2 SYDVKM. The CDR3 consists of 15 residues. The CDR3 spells CASSLSTGGSGTQYF. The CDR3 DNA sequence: TGTGCCAGCAGTTTATCTACAGGGGGCTCGGGGACCCAGTACTTC.

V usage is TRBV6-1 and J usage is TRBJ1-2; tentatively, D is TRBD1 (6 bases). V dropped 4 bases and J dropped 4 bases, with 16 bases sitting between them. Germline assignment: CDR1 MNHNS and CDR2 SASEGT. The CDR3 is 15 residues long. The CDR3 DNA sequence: TGTGCCAGCAGTGTTGGTTCGGGGGCTACCTATGGCTACACCTTC. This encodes CASSVGSGATYGYTF.

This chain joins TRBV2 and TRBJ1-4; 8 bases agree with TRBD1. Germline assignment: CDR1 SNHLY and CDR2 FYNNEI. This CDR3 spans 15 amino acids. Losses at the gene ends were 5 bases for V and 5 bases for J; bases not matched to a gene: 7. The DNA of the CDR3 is TGTGCCAGCAGTTTATCGACAGGGGTAAATGAAAAACTGTTTTTT. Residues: CASSLSTGVNEKLFF. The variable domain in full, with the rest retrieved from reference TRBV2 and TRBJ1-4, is EPEVTQTPSHQVTQMGQEVILRCVPISNHLYFYWYRQILGQKVEFLVSFYNNEISEKSEIFDDQFSVERPDGSNFTLKIRSTKLEDSAMYFCASSLSTGVNEKLFFGSGTQLSVL.

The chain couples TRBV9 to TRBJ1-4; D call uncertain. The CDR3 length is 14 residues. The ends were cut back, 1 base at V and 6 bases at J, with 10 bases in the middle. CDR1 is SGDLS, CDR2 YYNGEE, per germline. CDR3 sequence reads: CASSVREGDEKLFF. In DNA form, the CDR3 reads TGTGCCAGCAGCGTAAGGGAAGGAGATGAAAAACTGTTTTTT. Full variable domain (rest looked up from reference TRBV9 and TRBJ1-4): DSGVTQTPKHLITATGQRVTLRCSPRSGDLSVYWYQQSLDQGLQFLIQYYNGEERAKGNILERFSAQQFPDLHSELNLSSLELGDSALYFCASSVREGDEKLFFGSGTQLSVL.

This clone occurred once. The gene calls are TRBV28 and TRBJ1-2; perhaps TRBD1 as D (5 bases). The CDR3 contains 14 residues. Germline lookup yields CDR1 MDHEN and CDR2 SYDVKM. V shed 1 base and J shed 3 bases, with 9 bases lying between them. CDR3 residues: CASSLFGGDYGYTF. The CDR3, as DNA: TGTGCCAGCAGTTTATTCGGGGGTGACTATGGCTACACCTTC.

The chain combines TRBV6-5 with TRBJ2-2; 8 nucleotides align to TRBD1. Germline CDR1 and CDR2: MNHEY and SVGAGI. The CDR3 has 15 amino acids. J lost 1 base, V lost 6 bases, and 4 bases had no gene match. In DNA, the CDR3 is TGTGCCAGCAGCTGGGACAGGAGGAACACCGGGGAGCTGTTTTTT. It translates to CASSWDRRNTGELFF.

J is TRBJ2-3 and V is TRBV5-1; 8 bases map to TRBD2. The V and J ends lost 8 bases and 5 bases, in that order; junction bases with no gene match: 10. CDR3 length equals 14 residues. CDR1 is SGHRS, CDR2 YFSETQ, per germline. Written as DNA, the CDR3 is TGCGCCAGTAAGGCGGGACTAGGTTTAGATACGCAGTATTTT. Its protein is CASKAGLGLDTQYF.

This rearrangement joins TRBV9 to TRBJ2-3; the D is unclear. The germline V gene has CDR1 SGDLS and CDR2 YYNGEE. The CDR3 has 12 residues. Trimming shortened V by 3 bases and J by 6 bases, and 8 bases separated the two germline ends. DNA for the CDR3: TGTGCCAGCAGCGCCTCTGGGGATACGCAGTATTTT. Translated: CASSASGDTQYF.

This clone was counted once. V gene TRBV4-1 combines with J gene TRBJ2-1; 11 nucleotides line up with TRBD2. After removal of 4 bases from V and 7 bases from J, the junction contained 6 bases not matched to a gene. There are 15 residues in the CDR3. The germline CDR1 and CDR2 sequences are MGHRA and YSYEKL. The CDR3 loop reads CASSLWGLAENEQFF. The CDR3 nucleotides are TGCGCCAGCAGCCTCTGGGGACTAGCGGAGAATGAGCAGTTCTTC.

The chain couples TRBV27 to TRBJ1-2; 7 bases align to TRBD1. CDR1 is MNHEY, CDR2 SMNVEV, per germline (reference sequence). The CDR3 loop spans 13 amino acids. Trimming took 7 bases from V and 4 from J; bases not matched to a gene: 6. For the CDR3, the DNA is TGTGCCAGCACACAGGGGATCTCCTATGGCTACACCTTC. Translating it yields CASTQGISYGYTF.

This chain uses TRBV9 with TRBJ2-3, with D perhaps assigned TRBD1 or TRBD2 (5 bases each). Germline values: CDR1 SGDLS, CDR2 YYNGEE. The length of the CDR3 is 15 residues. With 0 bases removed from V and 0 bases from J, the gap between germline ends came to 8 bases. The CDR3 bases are TGTGCCAGCAGCGTAGGAGGGGTCAGCACAGATACGCAGTATTTT. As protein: CASSVGGVSTDTQYF. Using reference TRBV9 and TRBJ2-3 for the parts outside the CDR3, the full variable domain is DSGVTQTPKHLITATGQRVTLRCSPRSGDLSVYWYQQSLDQGLQFLIQYYNGEERAKGNILERFSAQQFPDLHSELNLSSLELGDSALYFCASSVGGVSTDTQYFGPGTRLTVL.

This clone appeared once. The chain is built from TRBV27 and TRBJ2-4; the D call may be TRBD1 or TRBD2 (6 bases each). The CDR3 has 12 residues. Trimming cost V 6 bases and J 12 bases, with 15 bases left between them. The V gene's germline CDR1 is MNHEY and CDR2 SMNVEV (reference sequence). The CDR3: CASSRWGAGQYF. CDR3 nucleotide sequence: TGTGCCAGCAGCCGGTGGGGGGCTGGTCAGTACTTC.

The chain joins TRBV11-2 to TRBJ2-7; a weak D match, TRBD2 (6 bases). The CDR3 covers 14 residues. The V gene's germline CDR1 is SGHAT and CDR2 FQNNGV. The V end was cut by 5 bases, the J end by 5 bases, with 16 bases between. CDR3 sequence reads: CASSPGTRINEQYF. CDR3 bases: TGTGCCAGCAGCCCAGGGACTCGGATCAACGAGCAGTACTTC. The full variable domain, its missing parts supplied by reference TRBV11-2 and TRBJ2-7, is EAGVAQSPRYKIIEKRQSVAFWCNPISGHATLYWYQQILGQGPKLLIQFQNNGVVDDSQLPKDRFSAERLKGVDSTLKIQPAKLEDSAVYLCASSPGTRINEQYFGPGTRLTVT.

The CDR3 DNA reads TGTGCCAGCAGCCAAGACAGTCGGAATTCACCCCTCCACTTT. Protein: CASSQDSRNSPLHF. V and J are TRBV5-4 and TRBJ1-6, with TRBD1 as a possible D gene (5 bases). Germline V gene lookup returns CDR1 SGHNT and CDR2 YYREEE (reference sequence). The CDR3 runs to 14 residues. V lost 4 bases, J lost 7 bases, and 12 bases lay in between.

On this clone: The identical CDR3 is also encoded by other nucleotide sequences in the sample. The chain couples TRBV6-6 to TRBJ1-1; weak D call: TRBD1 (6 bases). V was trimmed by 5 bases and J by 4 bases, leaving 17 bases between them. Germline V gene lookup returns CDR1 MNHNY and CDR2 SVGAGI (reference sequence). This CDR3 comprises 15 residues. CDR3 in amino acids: CASSPPGGAFTEAFF. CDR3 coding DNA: TGTGCCAGCAGTCCCCCTGGGGGCGCCTTCACTGAAGCTTTCTTT.

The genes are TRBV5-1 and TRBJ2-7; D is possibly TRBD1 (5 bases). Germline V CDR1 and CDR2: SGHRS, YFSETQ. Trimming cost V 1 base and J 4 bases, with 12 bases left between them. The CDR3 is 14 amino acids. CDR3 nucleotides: TGCGCCAGCAGCTTGAGGTTAACAGGTTACGAGCAGTACTTC. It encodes CASSLRLTGYEQYF.

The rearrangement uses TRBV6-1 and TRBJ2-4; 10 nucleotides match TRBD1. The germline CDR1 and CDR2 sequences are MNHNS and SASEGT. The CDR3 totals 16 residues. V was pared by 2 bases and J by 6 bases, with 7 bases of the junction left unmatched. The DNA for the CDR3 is TGTGCCAGCAGTGAATACTCCGGGACAGGGGCAAACATTCAGTACTTC. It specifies CASSEYSGTGANIQYF.

The CDR3 bases are TGTGCCAGCAGCTTGAACGGTCTGGGGCAAACCACCCAGCCCCAGCATTTT. This codes for CASSLNGLGQTTQPQHF. The rearrangement joins TRBV11-2 to TRBJ1-5; D is perhaps TRBD1 (5 bases). This CDR3 is built from 17 residues. CDR1 is SGHAT and CDR2 is FQNNGV in the germline V gene. Trimming pared 3 bases from V and 7 bases from J, leaving 22 bases between.

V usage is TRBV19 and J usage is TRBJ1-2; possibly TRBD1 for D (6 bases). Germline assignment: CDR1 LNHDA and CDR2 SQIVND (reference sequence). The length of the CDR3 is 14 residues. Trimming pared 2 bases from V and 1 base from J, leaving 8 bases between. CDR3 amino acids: CASSILQGNYGYTF. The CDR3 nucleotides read TGTGCCAGTAGTATATTACAGGGTAACTATGGCTACACCTTC.

CDR3 amino acids: CASSLENRVQFF. The CDR3 coding sequence is TGTGCCAGCAGCTTAGAAAACAGGGTGCAGTTCTTC. V usage is TRBV7-9 and J usage is TRBJ2-1; possible D gene TRBD1, 6 bases. The CDR3 loop spans 12 amino acids. Trimming took 1 base from V and 12 from J, leaving 10 bases between them. CDR1 is SEHNR, CDR2 FQNEAQ, per germline (reference sequence).

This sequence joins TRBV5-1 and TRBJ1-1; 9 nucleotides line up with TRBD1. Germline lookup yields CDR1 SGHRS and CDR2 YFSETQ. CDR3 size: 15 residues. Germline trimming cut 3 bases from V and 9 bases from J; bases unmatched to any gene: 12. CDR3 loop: CASSSVGQGGVQAFF. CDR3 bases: TGCGCCAGCAGCTCCGTGGGACAGGGTGGAGTGCAAGCTTTCTTT. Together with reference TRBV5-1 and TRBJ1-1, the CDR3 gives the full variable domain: KAGVTQTPRYLIKTRGQQVTLSCSPISGHRSVSWYQQTPGQGLQFLFEYFSETQRNKGNFPGRFSGRQFSNSRSEMNVSTLELGDSALYLCASSSVGQGGVQAFFGQGTRLTVV.

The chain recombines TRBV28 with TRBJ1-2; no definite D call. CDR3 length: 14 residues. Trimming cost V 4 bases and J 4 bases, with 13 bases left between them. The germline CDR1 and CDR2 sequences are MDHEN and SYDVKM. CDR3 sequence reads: CASSSPSGSYGYTF. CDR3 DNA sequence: TGTGCCAGCAGTTCCCCCTCGGGATCCTATGGCTACACCTTC.

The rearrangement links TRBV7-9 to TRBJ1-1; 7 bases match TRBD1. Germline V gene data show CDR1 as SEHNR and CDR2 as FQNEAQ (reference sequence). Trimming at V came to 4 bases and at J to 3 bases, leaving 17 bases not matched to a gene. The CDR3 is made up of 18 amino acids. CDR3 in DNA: TGTGCCAGCAGCTCTAGGAGGACAGGTGGGACTGTGGACACTGAAGCTTTCTTT. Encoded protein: CASSSRRTGGTVDTEAFF.